The sequence of this TCR beta chain was determined in a study of cytomegalovirus exposure and HLA in healthy donors. Study at large: In a previous analysis, 117 million unique TCR beta sequences were found from 150 million to 200 million T cells. From donors who were HLA-typed, an early data release held 80 million to 85 million unique TCRs.

In its sample, this clone was seen once. Amplification used 60 Vbeta primers and 13 Jbeta primers. Assay: immunoSEQ multiplex PCR; the TCRdb copy retains only in-frame clones and omits some. The data contain roughly 100,000 clones, 78% of them singletons. There are 14 residues in the CDR3. Germline CDR1 MNHEY, CDR2 SMNVEV (reference sequence). Trimming removed 1 base at V and 3 bases at J, with 9 bases between. Sequencing input: PBMCs. The rearrangement links TRBV27 to TRBJ2-5, with D perhaps matching TRBD1 (5 bases). The clonotype comes from a man aged 25-45 years in good health and CMV-seronegative. The CDR3 loop reads CASSLLSGKETQYF. In DNA, the CDR3 is TGTGCCAGCAGTTTATTGTCAGGGAAAGAGACCCAGTACTTC.